This is a list of T cell receptor beta chains from one sample in a study of T-cell memory formation after mild COVID-19. TCRdb itself ran the 5' RACE reads through MiXCR, one entry per CDR3 protein. Of hundreds of thousands of distinct CDR3 sequences listed, 28% were seen once; the top ten hold around an eighth. The sample comprised PBMCs or a T cell subset sorted from them (not recorded which). The origin of the receptors is an adult woman who had mild COVID-19 (a few samples of this study predate the infection). Cell type and time point are not known. Each CDR3 is given without its conserved first and last residue.

v_gene: TRBV29-1
j_gene: TRBJ1-1
CDR3aa: SVEDRKEGEAF

v_gene: TRBV7-2
j_gene: TRBJ2-3
CDR3aa: ASSLIFSGSRSTDTQY

v_gene: TRBV11-3
j_gene: TRBJ2-7
CDR3aa: ASSSRDRPTYEQY

v_gene: TRBV13
j_gene: TRBJ2-3
CDR3aa: ASSTDDTQY

v_gene: TRBV5-1
j_gene: TRBJ1-5
CDR3aa: ASSLEGGNNQPQH

v_gene: TRBV20-1
j_gene: TRBJ2-1
CDR3aa: SNGAGGLINEQF

v_gene: TRBV20-1
j_gene: TRBJ2-3
CDR3aa: SADREDTDTQY

v_gene: TRBV5-1
j_gene: TRBJ2-3
CDR3aa: ASRKDGSLDTQY

v_gene: TRBV12-3/TRBV12-4
j_gene: TRBJ2-7
CDR3aa: ASSRTSGILDGN

v_gene: TRBV5-1
j_gene: TRBJ2-1
CDR3aa: ASSRTGGEYNEQF

v_gene: TRBV7-6
j_gene: TRBJ2-1
CDR3aa: ASSLDGLNEQF

v_gene: TRBV7-9
j_gene: TRBJ1-1
CDR3aa: ASSSNPGTGGRSTEAF

v_gene: TRBV19
j_gene: TRBJ2-2
CDR3aa: ASSSRDVRRANTGELF

v_gene: TRBV27
j_gene: TRBJ1-2
CDR3aa: ASQGDSDYGYT